This T cell receptor beta chain was recovered during a study of blood T cell repertoires in COVID-19. V gave up 1 base and J gave up 2 bases, with 15 bases separating them. The CDR3 has 16 residues. Germline loops: CDR1 MNHEY, CDR2 SMNVEV (reference sequence). Only in-frame clones appear in the TCRdb table, and some are missing; sequencing was by immunoSEQ multiplex PCR. The table has 150,000 to 200,000 clones, 75% to 85% seen once. The clonotype was recovered from a man in his sixties with acute or convalescent COVID-19. V gene TRBV27 combines with J gene TRBJ2-7; TRBD1 might be the D (6 bases). The specimen sequenced was peripheral blood. CDR3 protein: CASSLFGDRSTYEQYF. The CDR3 coding sequence is TGTGCCAGCAGTTTATTCGGCGACAGGAGCACCTACGAGCAGTACTTC.